This TCR beta chain was found in a study of patients and donors after allogeneic stem cell transplantation. The CDR3 consists of 15 residues. Via MiXCR, TCRdb re-called the RT-PCR reads, giving one row per CDR3 protein. The sample has about 57,000 distinct CDR3 sequences, less than 15% seen once. Material: blood, either unsorted or a sorted T cell fraction (not recorded which). The receptor was derived from a human donor who was either an allogeneic HSCT recipient or a stem cell or donor lymphocyte infusion donor (not recorded which). It is not recorded whose cells these are; they may come from a transplant donor. The chain joins TRBV21-1 to TRBJ2-1; TRBD2, the table's D call, was not compared with the DNA. TRBV21-1 is shown as a pseudogene. CDR3 nucleotides: TGTGCCAGCAGCAAAACCCTAGCGGGACACAATGAGCAGTTCTTC. Its translation is CASSKTLAGHNEQFF.